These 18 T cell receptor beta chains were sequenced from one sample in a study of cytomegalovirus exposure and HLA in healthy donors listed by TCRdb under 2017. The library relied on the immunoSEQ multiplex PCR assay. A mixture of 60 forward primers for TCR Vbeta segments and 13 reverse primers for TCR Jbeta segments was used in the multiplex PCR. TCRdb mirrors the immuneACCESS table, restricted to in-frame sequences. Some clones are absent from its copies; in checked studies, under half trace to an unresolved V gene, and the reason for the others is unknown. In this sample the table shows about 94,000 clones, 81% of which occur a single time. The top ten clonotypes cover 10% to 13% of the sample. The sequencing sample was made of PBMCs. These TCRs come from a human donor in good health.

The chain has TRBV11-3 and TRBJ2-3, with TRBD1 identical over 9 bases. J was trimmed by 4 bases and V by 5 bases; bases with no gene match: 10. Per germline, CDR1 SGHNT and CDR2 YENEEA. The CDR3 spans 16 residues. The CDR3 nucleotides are TGTGCCAGCAGCCCTGGGACAGGGAGGAGTGCAGATACGCAGTATTTT. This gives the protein CASSPGTGRSADTQYF.

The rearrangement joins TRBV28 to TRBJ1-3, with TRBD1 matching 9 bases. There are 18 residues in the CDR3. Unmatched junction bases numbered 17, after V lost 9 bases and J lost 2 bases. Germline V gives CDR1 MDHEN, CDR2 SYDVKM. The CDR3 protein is CASTPRGAGQGAGNTIYF. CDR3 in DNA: TGTGCCAGTACACCCCGGGGGGCGGGACAGGGCGCTGGAAACACCATATATTTT.

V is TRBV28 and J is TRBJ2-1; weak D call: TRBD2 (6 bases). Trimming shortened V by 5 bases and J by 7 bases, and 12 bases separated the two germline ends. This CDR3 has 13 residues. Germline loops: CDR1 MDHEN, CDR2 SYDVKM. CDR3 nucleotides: TGTGCCAGCAGTAGCGGGTTAAGTAATGAGCAGTTCTTC. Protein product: CASSSGLSNEQFF. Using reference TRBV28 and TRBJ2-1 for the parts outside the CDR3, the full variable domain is DVKVTQSSRYLVKRTGEKVFLECVQDMDHENMFWYRQDPGLGLRLIYFSYDVKMKEKGDIPEGYSVSREKKERFSLILESASTNQTSMYLCASSSGLSNEQFFGPGTRLTVL.

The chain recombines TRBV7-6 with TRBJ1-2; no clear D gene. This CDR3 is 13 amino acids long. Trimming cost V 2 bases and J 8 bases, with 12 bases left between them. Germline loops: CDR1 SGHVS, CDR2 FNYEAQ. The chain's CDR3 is CASSLRQTKGYTF. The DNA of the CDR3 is TGTGCCAGCAGCTTACGTCAGACTAAGGGCTACACCTTC.

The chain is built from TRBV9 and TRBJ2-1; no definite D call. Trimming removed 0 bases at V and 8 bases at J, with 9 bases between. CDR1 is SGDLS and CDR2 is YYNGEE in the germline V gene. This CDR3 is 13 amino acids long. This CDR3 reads CASSVDSHDEQFF. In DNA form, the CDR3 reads TGTGCCAGCAGCGTAGACAGTCACGATGAGCAGTTCTTC.

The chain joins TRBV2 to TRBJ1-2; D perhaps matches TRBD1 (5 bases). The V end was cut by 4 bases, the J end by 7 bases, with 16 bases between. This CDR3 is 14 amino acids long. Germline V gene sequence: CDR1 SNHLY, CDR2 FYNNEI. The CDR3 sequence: CASSGPQALSGYTF. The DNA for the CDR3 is TGTGCCAGCAGTGGTCCACAGGCCCTTTCTGGCTACACCTTC.

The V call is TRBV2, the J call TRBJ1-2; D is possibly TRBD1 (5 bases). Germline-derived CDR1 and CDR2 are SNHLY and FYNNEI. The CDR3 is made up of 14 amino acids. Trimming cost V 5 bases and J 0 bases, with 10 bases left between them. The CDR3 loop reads CASSRGGANYGYTF. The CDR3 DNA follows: TGTGCCAGCAGTCGGGGGGGAGCTAACTATGGCTACACCTTC.

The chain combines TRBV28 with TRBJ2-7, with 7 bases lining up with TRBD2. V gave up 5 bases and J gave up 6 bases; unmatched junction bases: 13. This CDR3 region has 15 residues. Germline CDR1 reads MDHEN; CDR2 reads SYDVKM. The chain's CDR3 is CASSTPGGTLSEQYF. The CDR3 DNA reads TGTGCCAGCAGTACCCCGGGGGGTACCCTCTCCGAGCAGTACTTC.

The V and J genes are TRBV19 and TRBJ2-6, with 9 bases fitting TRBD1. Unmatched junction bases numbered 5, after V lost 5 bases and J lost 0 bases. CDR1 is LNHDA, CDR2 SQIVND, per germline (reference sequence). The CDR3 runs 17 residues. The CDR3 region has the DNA TGTGCCAGTAGTGCCGGGACAGGGTTCTCTGGGGCCAACGTCCTGACTTTC. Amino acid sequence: CASSAGTGFSGANVLTF.

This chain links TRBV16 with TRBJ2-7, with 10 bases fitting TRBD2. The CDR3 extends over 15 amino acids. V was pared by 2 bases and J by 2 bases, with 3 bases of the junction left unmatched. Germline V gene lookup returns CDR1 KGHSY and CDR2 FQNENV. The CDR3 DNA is TGTGCCAGCAGCCAAGCTAGCGGGGGAACCTACGAGCAGTACTTC. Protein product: CASSQASGGTYEQYF.

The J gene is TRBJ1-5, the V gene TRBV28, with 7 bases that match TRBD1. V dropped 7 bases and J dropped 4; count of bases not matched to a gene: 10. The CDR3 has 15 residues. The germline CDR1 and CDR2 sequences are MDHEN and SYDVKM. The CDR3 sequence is CASITPATGNQPQHF. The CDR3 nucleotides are TGTGCCAGCATTACTCCGGCGACAGGGAATCAGCCCCAGCATTTT.

CDR3 sequence (DNA): TGTGCCAGCAGCTTAGGGATGGGGGGGGAAAAACTGTTTTTT. Translating it yields CASSLGMGGEKLFF. The J gene is TRBJ1-4, the V gene TRBV5-5; possibly TRBD1 for D (5 bases). CDR1 is SGHKS, CDR2 YYEKEE, per germline (reference sequence). The CDR3 runs 14 residues. V lost 2 bases and J 8 bases, leaving 13 bases between the germline ends.

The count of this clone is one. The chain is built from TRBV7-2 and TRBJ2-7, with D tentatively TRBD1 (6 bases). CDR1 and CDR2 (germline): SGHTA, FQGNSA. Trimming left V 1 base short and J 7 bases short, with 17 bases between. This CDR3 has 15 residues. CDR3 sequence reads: CASSLEITGWDEQYF. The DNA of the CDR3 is TGTGCCAGCAGCTTAGAAATAACAGGGTGGGATGAGCAGTACTTC.

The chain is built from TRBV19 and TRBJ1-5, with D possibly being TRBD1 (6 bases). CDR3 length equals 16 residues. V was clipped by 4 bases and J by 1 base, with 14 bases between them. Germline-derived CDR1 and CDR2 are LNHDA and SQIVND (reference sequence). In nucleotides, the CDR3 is TGTGCCAGTAGTAACGACAGGATAGGGAGCAATCAGCCCCAGCATTTT. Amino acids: CASSNDRIGSNQPQHF.

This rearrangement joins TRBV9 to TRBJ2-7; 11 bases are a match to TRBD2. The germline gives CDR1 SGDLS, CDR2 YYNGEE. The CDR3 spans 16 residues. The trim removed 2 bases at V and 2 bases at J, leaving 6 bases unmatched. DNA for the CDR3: TGTGCCAGCAGCGTGAGGGGGACTAGCGGAACCTACGAGCAGTACTTC. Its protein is CASSVRGTSGTYEQYF.

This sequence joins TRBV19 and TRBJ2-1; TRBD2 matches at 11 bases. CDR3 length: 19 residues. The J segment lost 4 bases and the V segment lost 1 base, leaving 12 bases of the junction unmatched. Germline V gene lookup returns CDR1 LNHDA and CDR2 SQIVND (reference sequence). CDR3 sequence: CASSIGKVAGGPLYNEQFF. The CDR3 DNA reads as TGTGCCAGTAGTATAGGGAAAGTAGCGGGAGGGCCCCTTTACAATGAGCAGTTCTTC. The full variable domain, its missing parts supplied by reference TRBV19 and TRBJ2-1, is DGGITQSPKYLFRKEGQNVTLSCEQNLNHDAMYWYRQDPGQGLRLIYYSQIVNDFQKGDIAEGYSVSREKKESFPLTVTSAQKNPTAFYLCASSIGKVAGGPLYNEQFFGPGTRLTVL.

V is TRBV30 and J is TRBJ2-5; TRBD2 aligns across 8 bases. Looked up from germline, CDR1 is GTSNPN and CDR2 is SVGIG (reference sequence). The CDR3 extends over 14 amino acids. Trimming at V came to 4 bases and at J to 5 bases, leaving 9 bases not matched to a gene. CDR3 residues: CAWTSGGLRETQYF. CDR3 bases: TGTGCCTGGACCTCGGGGGGGCTGAGGGAGACCCAGTACTTC.

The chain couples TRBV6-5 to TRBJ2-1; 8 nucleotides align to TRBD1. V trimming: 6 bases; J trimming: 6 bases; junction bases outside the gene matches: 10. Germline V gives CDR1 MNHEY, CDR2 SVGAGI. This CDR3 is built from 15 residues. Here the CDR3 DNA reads TGTGCCAGCAGATATCAGGGGGCGAGGGGCAATGAGCAGTTCTTC. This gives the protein CASRYQGARGNEQFF.